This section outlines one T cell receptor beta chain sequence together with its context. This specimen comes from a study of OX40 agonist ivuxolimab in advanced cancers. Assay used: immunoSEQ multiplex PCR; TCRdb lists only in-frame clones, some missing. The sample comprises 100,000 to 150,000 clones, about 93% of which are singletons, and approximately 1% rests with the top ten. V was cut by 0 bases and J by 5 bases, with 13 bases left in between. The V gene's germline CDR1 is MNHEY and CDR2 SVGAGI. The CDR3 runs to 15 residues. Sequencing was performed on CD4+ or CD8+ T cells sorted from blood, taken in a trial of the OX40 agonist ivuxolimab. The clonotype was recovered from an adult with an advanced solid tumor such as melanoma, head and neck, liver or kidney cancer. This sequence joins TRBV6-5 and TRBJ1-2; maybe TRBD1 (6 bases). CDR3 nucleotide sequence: TGTGCCAGCAGTTACTCGCGGGGGGCGGGATATGGCTACACCTTC. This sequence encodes CASSYSRGAGYGYTF.